Below are 17 T cell receptor beta chains sequenced from a single sample in a study of tissue T cells after allogeneic stem cell transplantation. Libraries were prepared by immunoSEQ multiplex PCR; TCRdb keeps only in-frame clonotypes and omits some of them. This sample has about 2,300 clones, with 62% found just once. Sequenced input: gut tissue. These receptors all stem from a female BALB/c mouse in good health. The strain bears MHC haplotype H2-d.

Concerning this clone: The germline and genes are mouse ones. The read terminates 1 residue before the CDR3 end, so the remaining end is supplied by the germline J gene. The rearrangement joins TRBV13-2 to TRBJ2-3, with D perhaps matching TRBD2 (6 bases). Trimming pared 1 base from V and 0 bases from J, leaving 9 bases between. This CDR3 is built from 15 residues. The germline CDR1 and CDR2 sequences are NNHNN and SYGAGS (reference sequence). The CDR3 here is CASGDLGTSAETLYF. CDR3 DNA, as far as it was read: TGTGCCAGCGGTGATCTGGGGACTAGTGCAGAAACGCTGTAT.

With respect to this clone: Any gene name here is a mouse gene name. The read gets to within 1 residue of the CDR3 end, and the germline J gene fills in the rest. The rearrangement links TRBV13-1 to TRBJ2-7; D remains unclear. Trimming cost V 0 bases and J 0 bases, with 7 bases left between them. This CDR3 comprises 14 residues. Germline-derived CDR1 and CDR2 are NSHNY and SYGAGN. The DNA read from the CDR3 is TGTGCCAGCAGTGATGCGGGCAACTCCTATGAACAGTAC. This sequence encodes CASSDAGNSYEQY. The full CDR3 sequence reads CASSDAGNSYEQYF.

Remarks on this clone: Germline and genes: mouse. From the germline J gene comes the end of the CDR3, since the read stops 1 residue before it. V usage is TRBV5 and J usage is TRBJ1-2; no reliable D call. V dropped 1 base and J dropped 1 base, with 7 bases sitting between them. The CDR3 is 14 residues long. Germline V CDR1 and CDR2: LGHNA, YNLKQL (reference sequence). CDR3 sequence reads: CASSQADKNSDYTF. The part of the CDR3 DNA that was read is TGTGCCAGCAGCCAAGCAGACAAAAACTCCGACTACACC.

Concerning this clone: Gene names are mouse gene names. The read finishes 1 residue shy of the CDR3 end, and the germline J gene is used to complete it. The genes are TRBV13-1 and TRBJ2-2; TRBD2 might be the D (6 bases). Germline V lookup: CDR1 NSHNY, CDR2 SYGAGN. V gave up 0 bases and J gave up 1 base, with 10 bases separating them. The CDR3 runs to 16 residues. This CDR3 reads CASSDAMGENTGQLYF. The covered CDR3 bases are TGTGCCAGCAGTGATGCAATGGGGGAAAACACCGGGCAGCTCTAC.

Details on this clone: The genes and germline here are from mouse. The read stops 1 residue short of the end of the CDR3; the missing end is completed from the germline J gene. The chain is built from TRBV31 and TRBJ2-5; D gene ambiguous. The CDR3 has 10 residues. Germline CDR1 reads GKSSPN; CDR2 reads SITVG. Trimming cost V 3 bases and J 5 bases, with 3 bases left between them. The CDR3 sequence: CAWSRDTQYF. CDR3 DNA, as far as it was read: TGTGCCTGGAGCAGAGACACCCAGTAC.

Details on this clone: Here the gene names and germline are mouse. The read stops 1 residue short of the end of the CDR3; the missing end is completed from the germline J gene. The rearrangement joins TRBV20 to TRBJ2-1; TRBD1 might be the D (6 bases). The CDR3 sequence is 12 residues long. The ends were cut back, 7 bases at V and 3 bases at J, with 10 bases in the middle. CDR1 and CDR2 (germline): GFQATS, STVNSAI. The CDR3 bases that were read are TGTGGTGTCTGGGACACCTATGCTGAGCAGTTC. Its translation is CGVWDTYAEQF. The entire CDR3 sequence reads CGVWDTYAEQFF.

Only a few counts were recorded for this clone. The gene names given are mouse names. The CDR3 here is CASSGGQGSYEQYF. The CDR3 DNA, read in part, is TGTGCCAGCAGTGGGGGACAGGGCTCCTATGAACAGTAC. V is TRBV13-3 and J is TRBJ2-7, with 9 nucleotides matching TRBD1. The read falls 1 residue short of the CDR3 end, and the missing part is taken from the germline J gene. The CDR3 covers 14 residues. Germline V gene sequence: CDR1 NNHDY, CDR2 SYVADS. The ends lost 3 bases at V and 0 bases at J; junction bases unmatched: 1.

As concerns this clone: The gene names given are mouse names. The read is 1 residue too short to cover the CDR3 end, so that end is filled in from the germline J gene. This rearrangement joins TRBV29 to TRBJ2-1; 7 positions agree with TRBD1. The V gene's germline CDR1 is MSHET and CDR2 SYDVDS. V lost 2 bases to trimming and J lost 5 bases; unmatched junction nucleotides: 3. The CDR3 is 14 amino acids. Incomplete CDR3 DNA: TGTGCTAGCAGTTTACACAGGGGAAATGCTGAGCAGTTC. Its translation is CASSLHRGNAEQF. The whole CDR3 region reads CASSLHRGNAEQFF.

This clone has only a few counts. Gene names denote mouse genes. Read coverage stops 1 residue before the CDR3 terminus; the germline J gene supplies the remainder. The J gene is TRBJ2-7, the V gene TRBV2, with D possibly TRBD2 on 7 matching bases. Germline lookup yields CDR1 LGHNA and CDR2 YSYQKL. This CDR3 is built from 13 residues. V lost 0 bases and J lost 7, with 10 bases in between. CDR3: CASSQEGGGEQYF. The covered CDR3 bases are TGTGCCAGCAGCCAAGAGGGGGGCGGGGAACAGTAC.

To note about this clone: Here the gene names and germline are mouse. The sequence runs out 1 residue before the end of the CDR3; the remainder is reconstructed from the germline J gene. This chain joins TRBV13-2 and TRBJ2-5; tentatively, D is TRBD2 (6 bases). V gave up 2 bases and J gave up 0 bases, with 10 bases separating them. Germline CDR1 and CDR2: NNHNN and SYGAGS (reference sequence). The length of the CDR3 is 15 residues. The CDR3 sequence: CASGDQTGNQDTQYF. CDR3 DNA, as far as it was read: TGTGCCAGCGGTGACCAGACTGGTAACCAAGACACCCAGTAC.

A word on this clone: Genes and germline come from the mouse. The read ends 1 residue shy of where the CDR3 ends; the end is completed using the germline J gene. This chain uses TRBV13-2 with TRBJ1-6; 11 bases match TRBD1. TRBJ1-6 counts as an open reading frame of uncertain function. The V gene end was trimmed by 5 bases and the J gene end by 5 bases; junction bases not matched to a gene: 0. From germline, CDR1 is NNHNN and CDR2 SYGAGS (reference sequence). The CDR3 contains 14 residues. CDR3 loop: CASGDRGHNSPLYF. CDR3 DNA, as far as it was read: TGTGCCAGCGGGGACAGGGGGCATAATTCGCCCCTCTAC.

A word on this clone: Each gene name is a mouse one. The missing CDR3 end, 1 residue past where the read stops, is filled in from the germline J gene. This rearrangement joins TRBV19 to TRBJ1-1, with 7 bases that match TRBD1. The CDR3 is 12 residues long. The ends lost 4 bases at V and 7 bases at J; junction bases unmatched: 4. Germline V gives CDR1 FNHDT, CDR2 SITEND (reference sequence). Partial CDR3 DNA: TGTGCCAGCAGTTTCCGGGACAGAGAAGTCTTC. This sequence encodes CASSFRDREVF. The CDR3 in its entirety is CASSFRDREVFF.

Comments on this clone: Gene names refer to mouse genes. The read gets to within 1 residue of the CDR3 end, and the germline J gene fills in the rest. The V call is TRBV13-2, the J call TRBJ2-7; no definite D call. Germline V gene sequence: CDR1 NNHNN, CDR2 SYGAGS (reference sequence). V was trimmed by 5 bases and J by 0 bases, leaving 3 bases between them. CDR3 length: 11 residues. The sequenced CDR3 bases are TGTGCCAGCGGGAGCTCCTATGAACAGTAC. Translating gives CASGSSYEQY. The CDR3 in full is CASGSSYEQYF.

As regards this clone: The listed genes are named as in mouse. The CDR3 end is not reached by the read, which stops 1 residue before it; the germline J gene fills it in. The V gene is TRBV13-1, the J gene TRBJ2-4, with 12 bases aligning to TRBD1. The CDR3 covers 16 residues. Germline values: CDR1 NSHNY, CDR2 SYGAGN. Unmatched junction bases numbered 2, after V lost 3 bases and J lost 0 bases. CDR3 bases read: TGTGCCAGCAGTGGGGGACAGGGGGCGAGTCAAAACACCTTGTAC. Its protein product is CASSGGQGASQNTLY. The entire CDR3 protein reads CASSGGQGASQNTLYF.

With respect to this clone: Mouse germline and gene names are used. Read data end 1 residue before the CDR3 end; the end is taken from the germline J gene. The chain combines TRBV12-1 with TRBJ2-2; D may match TRBD1 or TRBD2 (6 bases each). With 0 bases removed from V and 2 bases from J, the gap between germline ends came to 9 bases. Germline V gene lookup returns CDR1 SGHSN and CDR2 HYEKVE. This CDR3 has 15 amino acids. The CDR3 loop reads CASSLVGANTGQLYF. Incomplete CDR3 DNA: TGTGCCAGCTCTCTCGTGGGGGCTAACACCGGGCAGCTCTAC.

Turning to this clone: The genes are named according to mouse. The read ends 1 residue early relative to the CDR3; the germline J gene fills the gap. V usage is TRBV1 and J usage is TRBJ1-4, with D perhaps TRBD1 (5 bases). V dropped 0 bases and J dropped 7 bases, with 12 bases sitting between them. Per the germline V gene, CDR1 is NSQYPW and CDR2 is LRSPGD (reference sequence). This CDR3 is built from 15 residues. The DNA read from the CDR3 is TGCACCTGCAGTGCAGATACGGGGGTGGGCGAAAGATTATTT. It translates to CTCSADTGVGERLF. The whole CDR3 is CTCSADTGVGERLFF. Filled out from reference TRBV1 and TRBJ1-4, the complete variable domain reads VTLLEQNPRWRLVPRGQAVNLRCILKNSQYPWMSWYQQDLQKQLQWLFTLRSPGDKEVKSLPGADYLATRVTDTELRLQVANMSQGRTLYCTCSADTGVGERLFFGHGTKLSVL.

In the case of this clone: Any gene name here is a mouse gene name. With the read ending 1 residue before the CDR3 end, the germline J gene is used to fill in that end. The V call is TRBV5, the J call TRBJ2-5, with D perhaps matching TRBD2 (6 bases). Trimming left V 0 bases short and J 1 base short, with 14 bases between. Germline CDR1 is LGHNA and CDR2 is YNLKQL (reference sequence). The CDR3 spans 17 residues. The CDR3 bases that were read are TGTGCCAGCAGCCAAGATAAGGGCTGGGGATACCAAGACACCCAGTAC. It translates to CASSQDKGWGYQDTQY. The complete CDR3 sequence is CASSQDKGWGYQDTQYF.